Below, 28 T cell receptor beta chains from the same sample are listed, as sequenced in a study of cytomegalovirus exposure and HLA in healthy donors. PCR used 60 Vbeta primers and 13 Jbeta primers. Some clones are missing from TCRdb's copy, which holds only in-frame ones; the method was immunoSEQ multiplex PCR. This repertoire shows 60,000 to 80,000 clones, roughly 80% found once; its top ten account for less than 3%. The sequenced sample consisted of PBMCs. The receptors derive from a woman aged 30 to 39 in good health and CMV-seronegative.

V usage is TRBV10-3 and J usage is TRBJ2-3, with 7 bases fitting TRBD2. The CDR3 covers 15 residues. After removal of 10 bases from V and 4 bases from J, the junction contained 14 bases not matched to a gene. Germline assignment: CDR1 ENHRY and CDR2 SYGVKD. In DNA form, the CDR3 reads TGTGCCAGCTCGGGGACGGCGGGAGACTCAGATACGCAGTATTTT. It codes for CASSGTAGDSDTQYF.

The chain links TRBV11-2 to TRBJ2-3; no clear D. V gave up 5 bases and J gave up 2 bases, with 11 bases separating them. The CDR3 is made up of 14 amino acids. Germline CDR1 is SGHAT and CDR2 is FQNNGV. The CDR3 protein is CASSRPQDTDTQYF. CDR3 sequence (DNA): TGTGCCAGCAGCCGCCCCCAGGACACAGATACGCAGTATTTT.

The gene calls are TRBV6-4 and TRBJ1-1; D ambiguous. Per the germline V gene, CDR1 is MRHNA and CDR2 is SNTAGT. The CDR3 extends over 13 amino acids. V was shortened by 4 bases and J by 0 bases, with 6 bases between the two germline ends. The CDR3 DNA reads TGTGCCAGCAGTGTCGGTATGAACACTGAAGCTTTCTTT. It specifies CASSVGMNTEAFF.

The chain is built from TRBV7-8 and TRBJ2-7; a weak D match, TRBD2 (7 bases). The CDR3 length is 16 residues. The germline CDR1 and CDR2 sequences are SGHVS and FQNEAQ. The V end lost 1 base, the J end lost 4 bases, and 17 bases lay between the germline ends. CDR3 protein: CASSLGGRGNQYEQYF. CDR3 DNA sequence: TGTGCCAGCAGCTTAGGAGGGAGGGGGAATCAATACGAGCAGTACTTC.

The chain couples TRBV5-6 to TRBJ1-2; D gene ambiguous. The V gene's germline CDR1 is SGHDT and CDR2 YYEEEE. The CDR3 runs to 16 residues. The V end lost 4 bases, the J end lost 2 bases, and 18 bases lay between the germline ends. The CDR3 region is CASSGVRQSYNYGYTF. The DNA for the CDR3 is TGTGCCAGCAGCGGAGTCCGGCAGTCATACAACTATGGCTACACCTTC. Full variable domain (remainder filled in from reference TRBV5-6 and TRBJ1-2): DAGVTQSPTHLIKTRGQQVTLRCSPKSGHDTVSWYQQALGQGPQFIFQYYEEEERQRGNFPDRFSGHQFPNYSSELNVNALLLGDSALYLCASSGVRQSYNYGYTFGSGTRLTVV.

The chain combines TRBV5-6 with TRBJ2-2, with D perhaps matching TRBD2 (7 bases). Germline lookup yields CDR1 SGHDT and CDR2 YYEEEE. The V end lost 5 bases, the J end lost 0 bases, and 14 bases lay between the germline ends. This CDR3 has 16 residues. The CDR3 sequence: CASRRRGGSNTGELFF. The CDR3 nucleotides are TGTGCCAGCAGAAGGAGGGGGGGTTCGAACACCGGGGAGCTGTTTTTT. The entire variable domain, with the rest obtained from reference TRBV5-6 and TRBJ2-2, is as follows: DAGVTQSPTHLIKTRGQQVTLRCSPKSGHDTVSWYQQALGQGPQFIFQYYEEEERQRGNFPDRFSGHQFPNYSSELNVNALLLGDSALYLCASRRRGGSNTGELFFGEGSRLTVL.

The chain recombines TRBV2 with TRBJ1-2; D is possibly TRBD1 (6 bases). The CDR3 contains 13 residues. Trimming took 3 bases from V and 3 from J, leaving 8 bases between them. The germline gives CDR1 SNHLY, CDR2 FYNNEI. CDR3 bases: TGTGCCAGCAGTGAGTCAGGGGACTATGGCTACACCTTC. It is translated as CASSESGDYGYTF.

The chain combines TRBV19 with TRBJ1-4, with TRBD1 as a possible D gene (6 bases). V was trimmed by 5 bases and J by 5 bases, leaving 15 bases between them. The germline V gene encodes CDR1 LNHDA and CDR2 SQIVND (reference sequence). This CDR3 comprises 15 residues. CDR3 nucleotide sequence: TGTGCCAGTAGTGGGACGGACAGCTCGAATGAAAAACTGTTTTTT. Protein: CASSGTDSSNEKLFF. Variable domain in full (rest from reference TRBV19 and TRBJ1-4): DGGITQSPKYLFRKEGQNVTLSCEQNLNHDAMYWYRQDPGQGLRLIYYSQIVNDFQKGDIAEGYSVSREKKESFPLTVTSAQKNPTAFYLCASSGTDSSNEKLFFGSGTQLSVL.

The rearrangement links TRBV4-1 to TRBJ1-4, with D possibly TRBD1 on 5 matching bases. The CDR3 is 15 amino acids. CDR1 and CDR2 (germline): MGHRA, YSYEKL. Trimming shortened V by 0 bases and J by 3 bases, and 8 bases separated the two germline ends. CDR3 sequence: CASSQDQGPNEKLFF. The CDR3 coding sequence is TGCGCCAGCAGCCAAGACCAGGGCCCTAATGAAAAACTGTTTTTT.

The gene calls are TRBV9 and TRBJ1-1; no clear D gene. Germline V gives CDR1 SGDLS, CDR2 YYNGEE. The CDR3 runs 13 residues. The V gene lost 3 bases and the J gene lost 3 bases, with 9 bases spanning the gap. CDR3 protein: CASSGAEDTEAFF. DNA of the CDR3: TGTGCCAGCAGCGGCGCCGAGGACACTGAAGCTTTCTTT.

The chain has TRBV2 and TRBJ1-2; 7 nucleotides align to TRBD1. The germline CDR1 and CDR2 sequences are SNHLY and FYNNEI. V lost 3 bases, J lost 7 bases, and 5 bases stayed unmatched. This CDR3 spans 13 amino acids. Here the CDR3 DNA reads TGTGCCAGCAGTGACAGGGGGTTCGGTGGCTACACCTTC. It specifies CASSDRGFGGYTF.

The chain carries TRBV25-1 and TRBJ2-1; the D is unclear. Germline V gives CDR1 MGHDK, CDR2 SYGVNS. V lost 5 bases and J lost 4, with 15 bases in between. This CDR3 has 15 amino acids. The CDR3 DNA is TGTGCCAGCAGTCCTTCGGGTCTCCCTTACAATGAGCAGTTCTTC. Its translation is CASSPSGLPYNEQFF.

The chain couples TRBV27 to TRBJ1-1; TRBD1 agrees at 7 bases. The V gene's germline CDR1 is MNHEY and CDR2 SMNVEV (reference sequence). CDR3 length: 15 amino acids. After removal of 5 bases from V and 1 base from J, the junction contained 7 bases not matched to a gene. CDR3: CASSPNRGWNTEAFF. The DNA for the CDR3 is TGTGCCAGCAGTCCGAACAGGGGTTGGAACACTGAAGCTTTCTTT.

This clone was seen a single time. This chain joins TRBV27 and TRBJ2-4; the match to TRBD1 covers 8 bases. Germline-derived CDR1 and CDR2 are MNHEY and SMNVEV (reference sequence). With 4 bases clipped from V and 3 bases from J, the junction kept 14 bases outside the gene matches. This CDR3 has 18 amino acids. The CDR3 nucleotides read TGTGCCAGCAGTTCCTGGACAGGGTCCCACCTCGACAAAAACATTCAGTACTTC. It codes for CASSSWTGSHLDKNIQYF.

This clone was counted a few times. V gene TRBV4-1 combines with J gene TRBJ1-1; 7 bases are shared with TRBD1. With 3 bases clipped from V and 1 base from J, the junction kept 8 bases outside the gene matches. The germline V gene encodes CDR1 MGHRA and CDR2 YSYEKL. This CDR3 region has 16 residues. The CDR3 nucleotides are TGCGCCAGCAGCCAGGTGAGACAGGGTCGGAACACTGAAGCTTTCTTT. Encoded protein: CASSQVRQGRNTEAFF.

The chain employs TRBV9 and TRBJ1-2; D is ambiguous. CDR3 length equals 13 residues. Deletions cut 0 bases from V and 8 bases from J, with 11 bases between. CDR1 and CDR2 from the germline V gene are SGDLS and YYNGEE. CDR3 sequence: CASSVDGIEGYTF. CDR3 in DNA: TGTGCCAGCAGCGTAGACGGGATCGAGGGCTACACCTTC.

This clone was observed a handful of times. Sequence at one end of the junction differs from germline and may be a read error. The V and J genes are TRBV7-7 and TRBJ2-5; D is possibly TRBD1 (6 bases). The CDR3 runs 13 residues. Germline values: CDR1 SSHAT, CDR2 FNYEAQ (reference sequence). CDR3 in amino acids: CASSSDSQETQYF. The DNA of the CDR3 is TGTGCTAGCAGTTCGGACAGTCAAGAGACCCAGTACTTC.

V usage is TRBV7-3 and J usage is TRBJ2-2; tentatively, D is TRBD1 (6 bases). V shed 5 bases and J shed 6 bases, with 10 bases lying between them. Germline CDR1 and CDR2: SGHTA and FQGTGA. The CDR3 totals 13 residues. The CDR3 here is CASSATGPGELFF. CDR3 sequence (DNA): TGTGCCAGCAGCGCCACAGGGCCCGGGGAGCTGTTTTTT.

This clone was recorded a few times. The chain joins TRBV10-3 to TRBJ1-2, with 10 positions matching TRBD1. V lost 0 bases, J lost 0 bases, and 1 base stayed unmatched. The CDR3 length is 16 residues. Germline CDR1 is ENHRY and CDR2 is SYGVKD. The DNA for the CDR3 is TGTGCCATCAGTGAGTCAGGACAGGGGGCTAACTATGGCTACACCTTC. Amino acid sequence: CAISESGQGANYGYTF.

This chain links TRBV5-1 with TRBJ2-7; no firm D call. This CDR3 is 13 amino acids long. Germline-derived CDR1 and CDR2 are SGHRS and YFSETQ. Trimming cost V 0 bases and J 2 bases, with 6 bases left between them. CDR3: CASSLGLTYEQYF. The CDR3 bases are TGCGCCAGCAGCTTGGGGCTTACCTACGAGCAGTACTTC. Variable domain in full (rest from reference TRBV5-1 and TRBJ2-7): KAGVTQTPRYLIKTRGQQVTLSCSPISGHRSVSWYQQTPGQGLQFLFEYFSETQRNKGNFPGRFSGRQFSNSRSEMNVSTLELGDSALYLCASSLGLTYEQYFGPGTRLTVT.

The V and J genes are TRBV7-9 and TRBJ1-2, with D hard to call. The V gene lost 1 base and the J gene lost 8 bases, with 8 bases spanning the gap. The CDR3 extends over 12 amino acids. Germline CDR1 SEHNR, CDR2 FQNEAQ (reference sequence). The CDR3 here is CASSLGEEGYTF. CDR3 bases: TGTGCCAGCAGCTTAGGGGAGGAGGGCTACACCTTC.

The DNA for the CDR3 is TGCGCCAGCAGCTTAAGGCCGGGACAGGGAACGTCCACTGAAGCTTTCTTT. Translation: CASSLRPGQGTSTEAFF. The chain employs TRBV5-1 and TRBJ1-1; 9 bases map to TRBD1. The CDR3 loop spans 17 amino acids. CDR1 is SGHRS, CDR2 YFSETQ, per germline. The J segment lost 4 bases and the V segment lost 2 bases, leaving 12 bases of the junction unmatched.

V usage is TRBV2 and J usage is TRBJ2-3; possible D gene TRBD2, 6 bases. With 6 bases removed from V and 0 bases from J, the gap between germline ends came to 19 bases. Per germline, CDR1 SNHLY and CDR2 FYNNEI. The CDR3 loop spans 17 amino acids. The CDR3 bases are TGTGCCAGCAGCCTGGGACTCCTAAACCCTAGCACAGATACGCAGTATTTT. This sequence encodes CASSLGLLNPSTDTQYF.

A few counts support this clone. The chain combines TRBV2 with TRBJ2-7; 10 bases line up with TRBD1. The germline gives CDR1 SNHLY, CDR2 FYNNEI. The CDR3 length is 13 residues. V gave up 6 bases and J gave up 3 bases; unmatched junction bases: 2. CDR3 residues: CASRGDRGYEQYF. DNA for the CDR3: TGTGCCAGCAGGGGGGACAGGGGCTACGAGCAGTACTTC. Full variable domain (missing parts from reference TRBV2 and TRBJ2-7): EPEVTQTPSHQVTQMGQEVILRCVPISNHLYFYWYRQILGQKVEFLVSFYNNEISEKSEIFDDQFSVERPDGSNFTLKIRSTKLEDSAMYFCASRGDRGYEQYFGPGTRLTVT.

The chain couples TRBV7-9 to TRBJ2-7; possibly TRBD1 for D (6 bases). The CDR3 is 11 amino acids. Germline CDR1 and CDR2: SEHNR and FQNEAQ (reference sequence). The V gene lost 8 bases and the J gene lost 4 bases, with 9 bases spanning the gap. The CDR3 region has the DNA TGTGCCAGCGGAGGACAGTACGAGCAGTACGTC. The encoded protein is CASGGQYEQYV.

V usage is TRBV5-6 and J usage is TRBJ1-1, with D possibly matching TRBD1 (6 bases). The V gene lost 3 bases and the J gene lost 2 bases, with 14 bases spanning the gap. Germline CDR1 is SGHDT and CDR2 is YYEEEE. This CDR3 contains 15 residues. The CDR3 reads CASSSPGTQNTEAFF. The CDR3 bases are TGTGCCAGCAGCTCCCCCGGGACACAAAACACTGAAGCTTTCTTT.

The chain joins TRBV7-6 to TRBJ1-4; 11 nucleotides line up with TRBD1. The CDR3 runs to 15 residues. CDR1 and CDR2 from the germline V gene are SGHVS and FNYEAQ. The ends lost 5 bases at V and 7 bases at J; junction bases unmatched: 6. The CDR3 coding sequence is TGTGCCAGCAGCATGGGACAGGGGGTTGGTGAAAAACTGTTTTTT. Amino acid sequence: CASSMGQGVGEKLFF.

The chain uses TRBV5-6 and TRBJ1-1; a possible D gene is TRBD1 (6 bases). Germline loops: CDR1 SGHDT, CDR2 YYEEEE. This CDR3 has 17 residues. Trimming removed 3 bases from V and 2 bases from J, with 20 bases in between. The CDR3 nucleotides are TGTGCCAGCAGCTCGTGGAGACCCGGACAGAGAAACACTGAAGCTTTCTTT. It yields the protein CASSSWRPGQRNTEAFF.